A single sample is the source of the 26 T cell receptor beta chains below, sequenced in a study of blood T cell repertoires in COVID-19. TCRdb keeps only in-frame clones here, not all; method: immunoSEQ multiplex PCR. The repertoire holds around 25,000 clones, with about 80% as singletons. The specimen sequenced was peripheral blood. Every receptor here comes from a man in his sixties or seventies with acute or convalescent COVID-19.

The chain employs TRBV28 and TRBJ2-4; 8 bases align to TRBD1. The CDR3 is 14 residues long. CDR1 and CDR2 (germline): MDHEN, SYDVKM. J lost 8 bases, V lost 5 bases, and 8 bases had no gene match. The CDR3 nucleotides read TGTGCCAGCAGTCCTAGGACAGGGCGAGACATTCAGTACTTC. Amino acids: CASSPRTGRDIQYF. Supplemented by reference TRBV28 and TRBJ2-4, the full variable domain reads DVKVTQSSRYLVKRTGEKVFLECVQDMDHENMFWYRQDPGLGLRLIYFSYDVKMKEKGDIPEGYSVSREKKERFSLILESASTNQTSMYLCASSPRTGRDIQYFGAGTRLSVL.

In the case of this clone: The sample contains more than one DNA sequence encoding this CDR3. The chain uses TRBV18 and TRBJ2-3, with 15 bases lining up with TRBD2. There are 16 residues in the CDR3. Trimming cost V 2 bases and J 3 bases; bases outside gene matches: 0. Germline values: CDR1 KGHSH, CDR2 LQKENI. CDR3 amino acids: CASSPGTSGRTDTQYF. CDR3 in DNA: TGTGCCAGCTCACCAGGGACTAGCGGGAGGACAGATACGCAGTATTTT.

The V call is TRBV4-2, the J call TRBJ1-4, with D unresolved. Trimming removed 4 bases at V and 5 bases at J, with 14 bases between. This CDR3 spans 15 amino acids. Germline loops: CDR1 LGHNA, CDR2 YNFKEQ. The CDR3, as DNA: TGTGCCAGCAGCCGGCAGGATGGGTTAAATGAAAAACTGTTTTTT. It translates to CASSRQDGLNEKLFF.

The V gene is TRBV4-2, the J gene TRBJ2-7, with 7 nucleotides matching TRBD2. V dropped 1 base and J dropped 3; count of bases not matched to a gene: 6. Germline V gene data show CDR1 as LGHNA and CDR2 as YNFKEQ. The CDR3 is made up of 15 amino acids. The chain's CDR3 is CASSQVASGNYEQYF. CDR3 DNA sequence: TGTGCCAGCAGCCAAGTTGCTAGCGGAAACTACGAGCAGTACTTC.

The genes are TRBV7-3 and TRBJ1-1; no firm D call. The CDR3 totals 13 residues. The germline gives CDR1 SGHTA, CDR2 FQGTGA. V dropped 2 bases and J dropped 2 bases, with 6 bases sitting between them. This CDR3 reads CASSLERNTEAFF. CDR3 sequence (DNA): TGTGCCAGCAGCTTAGAGCGTAACACTGAAGCTTTCTTT.

The rearrangement uses TRBV19 and TRBJ2-1; possibly TRBD1 for D (6 bases). The CDR3 runs 14 residues. The V and J ends lost 4 bases and 9 bases respectively, with 16 bases between them. Germline V gives CDR1 LNHDA, CDR2 SQIVND (reference sequence). DNA of the CDR3: TGTGCCAGTAGTACCGTCGGGACAACTGGTGAGCAGTTCTTC. This codes for CASSTVGTTGEQFF.

This clone appeared once. The rearrangement uses TRBV4-3 and TRBJ1-3; no definite D call. The CDR3 has 13 amino acids. Germline V gene data show CDR1 as LGHNA and CDR2 as YSLEER. The ends were cut back, 0 bases at V and 9 bases at J, with 9 bases in the middle. CDR3 bases: TGCGCCAGCAGCCAAGATACCGGGAGCACCATATATTTT. Encoded protein: CASSQDTGSTIYF.

This sequence joins TRBV29-1 and TRBJ1-1; D is uncertain. V was cut by 5 bases and J by 0 bases, with 10 bases left in between. The CDR3 is 13 residues long. CDR1 and CDR2 from the germline V gene are SQVTM and ANQGSEA. The CDR3 DNA is TGCAGCGTTTTGATTAGCATGAACACTGAAGCTTTCTTT. It codes for CSVLISMNTEAFF.

V usage is TRBV6-5 and J usage is TRBJ1-5; TRBD1 might be the D (5 bases). Germline-derived CDR1 and CDR2 are MNHEY and SVGAGI. V was cut by 4 bases and J by 4 bases, with 17 bases left in between. The CDR3 is 16 amino acids. The CDR3 DNA reads TGTGCCAGCAGTTTTTCCCCCCGGGGGGGAAATCAGCCCCAGCATTTT. As protein: CASSFSPRGGNQPQHF.

The CDR3 here is CASSTPTGLGELFF. The CDR3 region has the DNA TGTGCCAGCAGCACGCCGACAGGACTCGGGGAGCTGTTTTTT. The genes are TRBV7-9 and TRBJ2-2; a possible D gene is TRBD1 (6 bases). The CDR3 runs to 14 residues. Germline values: CDR1 SEHNR, CDR2 FQNEAQ (reference sequence). Trimming removed 5 bases at V and 7 bases at J, with 14 bases between.

The genes are TRBV5-1 and TRBJ2-3; tentative D call: TRBD1 (6 bases). The V gene lost 0 bases and the J gene lost 5 bases, with 13 bases spanning the gap. Germline CDR1 and CDR2: SGHRS and YFSETQ. This CDR3 region has 15 residues. As DNA, the CDR3 is TGCGCCAGCAGCTTGGCCTTCTCAGGGGTAGATACGCAGTATTTT. Protein: CASSLAFSGVDTQYF.

This sequence joins TRBV5-1 and TRBJ1-3; TRBD1 might be the D (5 bases). Germline V gene sequence: CDR1 SGHRS, CDR2 YFSETQ. Trimming took 0 bases from V and 3 from J, leaving 10 bases between them. The CDR3 is made up of 15 amino acids. The CDR3 sequence is CASSLEGASGNTIYF. The DNA of the CDR3 is TGCGCCAGCAGCTTGGAAGGGGCAAGTGGAAACACCATATATTTT.

This chain uses TRBV6-4 with TRBJ2-6; TRBD1 matches at 11 bases. The CDR3 runs 16 residues. V lost 6 bases, J lost 0 bases, and 1 base stayed unmatched. The germline V gene encodes CDR1 MRHNA and CDR2 SNTAGT. CDR3 DNA: TGTGCCAGCAGGGGGACAGGGGGCTCTGGGGCCAACGTCCTGACTTTC. Protein sequence: CASRGTGGSGANVLTF.

The chain uses TRBV28 and TRBJ1-4; possibly TRBD1 for D (6 bases). Per germline, CDR1 MDHEN and CDR2 SYDVKM. The CDR3 spans 15 residues. V was pared by 5 bases and J by 8 bases, with 18 bases between. CDR3 protein: CASSLSGGLREKLFF. CDR3 DNA: TGTGCCAGCAGTCTCTCGGGGGGCTTACGGGAAAAACTGTTTTTT. The variable domain in full, completed from reference TRBV28 and TRBJ1-4, reads DVKVTQSSRYLVKRTGEKVFLECVQDMDHENMFWYRQDPGLGLRLIYFSYDVKMKEKGDIPEGYSVSREKKERFSLILESASTNQTSMYLCASSLSGGLREKLFFGSGTQLSVL.

This chain connects TRBV12-3 or TRBV12-4 to TRBJ1-3; D is unclear. Deletions cut 8 bases from V and 2 bases from J, with 7 bases between. The CDR3 is 12 amino acids. The CDR3 DNA reads TGTGCCAGCCGCAGGACTGGAAACACCATATATTTT. Its protein product is CASRRTGNTIYF.

The chain combines TRBV10-2 with TRBJ1-2; the D gene is possibly TRBD1 (5 bases). The V end lost 1 base, the J end lost 8 bases, and 14 bases lay between the germline ends. This CDR3 is built from 14 residues. Germline V gene lookup returns CDR1 WSHSY and CDR2 SAAADI. CDR3 DNA sequence: TGCGCCAGCAGTGAGTTGTTGGGGCTTGGGGGCTACACCTTC. It yields the protein CASSELLGLGGYTF.

A single count supports this clone. This chain connects TRBV2 to TRBJ2-1, with TRBD2 matching over 10 bases. CDR1 SNHLY and CDR2 FYNNEI come from the germline V gene. The CDR3 has 15 amino acids. Germline trimming cut 1 base from V and 5 bases from J; bases unmatched to any gene: 2. CDR3 residues: CASSEVGLADNEQFF. The CDR3 DNA reads as TGTGCCAGCAGTGAAGTCGGACTAGCGGACAATGAGCAGTTCTTC.

The rearrangement uses TRBV24-1 and TRBJ2-2; 8 bases are a match to TRBD2. Germline V lookup: CDR1 KGHDR, CDR2 SFDVKD. V dropped 9 bases and J dropped 6; count of bases not matched to a gene: 14. The CDR3 has 16 amino acids. CDR3: CATSSFKAGVSGELFF. DNA of the CDR3: TGTGCCACCTCCTCTTTTAAAGCGGGAGTCTCCGGGGAGCTGTTTTTT.

The chain combines TRBV10-3 with TRBJ2-1; 7 nucleotides line up with TRBD2. V shed 4 bases, J shed 2 bases, and the junction held 8 bases outside the gene matches. Germline lookup yields CDR1 ENHRY and CDR2 SYGVKD. The CDR3 is 16 residues long. The CDR3 protein is CAISANPSGPYNEQFF. DNA of the CDR3: TGTGCCATCAGTGCTAACCCTAGCGGACCCTACAATGAGCAGTTCTTC.

The chain combines TRBV7-6 with TRBJ2-3; no definite D call. Trimming removed 4 bases at V and 1 base at J, with 9 bases between. Germline V gives CDR1 SGHVS, CDR2 FNYEAQ. This CDR3 is built from 14 residues. This CDR3 is CASSSYDGTDTQYF. The DNA for the CDR3 is TGTGCCAGCAGCTCCTATGATGGCACAGATACGCAGTATTTT.

The rearrangement uses TRBV9 and TRBJ1-3; D perhaps matches TRBD1 (6 bases). The CDR3 is made up of 14 amino acids. V was shortened by 0 bases and J by 10 bases, with 14 bases between the two germline ends. The germline V gene has CDR1 SGDLS and CDR2 YYNGEE. The CDR3 coding sequence is TGTGCCAGCAGCGTAGAAGCCAGGGGTGATACCATATATTTT. Residues: CASSVEARGDTIYF.

This rearrangement joins TRBV11-3 to TRBJ2-2, with D tentatively TRBD1 (6 bases). Trimming took 1 base from V and 4 from J, leaving 7 bases between them. Germline V gene data show CDR1 as SGHNT and CDR2 as YENEEA. CDR3 size: 14 residues. The CDR3 DNA sequence: TGTGCCAGCAGCTTAGCCAGGGGCACCGGGGAGCTGTTTTTT. Translating it yields CASSLARGTGELFF.

This chain links TRBV5-1 with TRBJ2-2; D possibly corresponds to TRBD1 (5 bases). The CDR3 is 15 amino acids. The V gene's germline CDR1 is SGHRS and CDR2 YFSETQ. The ends were cut back, 0 bases at V and 6 bases at J, with 12 bases in the middle. CDR3 DNA: TGCGCCAGCAGCTTGGAAGGGGATTGGGCCGGGGAGCTGTTTTTT. This codes for CASSLEGDWAGELFF.

A single count supports this clone. This chain uses TRBV27 with TRBJ2-7; TRBD2 agrees at 13 bases. This CDR3 region has 17 residues. Germline assignment: CDR1 MNHEY and CDR2 SMNVEV (reference sequence). The ends lost 6 bases at V and 2 bases at J; junction bases unmatched: 10. The DNA for the CDR3 is TGTGCCAGCAGGTCACCGGGACTAGCGGGGCGAACCTACGAGCAGTACTTC. This encodes CASRSPGLAGRTYEQYF.

The chain is built from TRBV15 and TRBJ2-1, with D perhaps TRBD1 (6 bases). Germline V gives CDR1 LNHNV, CDR2 YYDKDF (reference sequence). The CDR3 loop spans 16 amino acids. Trimming pared 2 bases from V and 3 bases from J, leaving 14 bases between. The CDR3 DNA is TGTGCCACCAGCAGAACAGACAGGATCCTCTACAATGAGCAGTTCTTC. Translated, it gives CATSRTDRILYNEQFF. The full variable domain, its missing parts supplied by reference TRBV15 and TRBJ2-1, is DAMVIQNPRYQVTQFGKPVTLSCSQTLNHNVMYWYQQKSSQAPKLLFHYYDKDFNNEADTPDNFQSRRPNTSFCFLDIRSPGLGDTAMYLCATSRTDRILYNEQFFGPGTRLTVL.

This clone has only a few counts. Written as DNA, the CDR3 is TGCGCCAGCAGGGTGGGGCTAGGGACGCAGTATTTT. Protein: CASRVGLGTQYF. V gene TRBV4-1 combines with J gene TRBJ2-3; a possible D gene is TRBD1 (5 bases). CDR1 is MGHRA and CDR2 is YSYEKL in the germline V gene. CDR3 length: 12 amino acids. V lost 6 bases to trimming and J lost 9 bases, with 13 bases between them.